Listed below are T cell receptor beta chains from one sample, sequenced in a study of OX40 agonist ivuxolimab in advanced cancers. The method was immunoSEQ multiplex PCR; TCRdb's version includes in-frame clones alone and lacks a portion of them. This sample has about 26,000 clones, with about four fifths found just once. Sequencing used CD4+ or CD8+ T cells sorted from blood, obtained in a trial of the OX40 agonist ivuxolimab. These TCRs come from an adult with an advanced solid tumor such as melanoma, head and neck, liver or kidney cancer. Each CDR3 is given with its conserved first and last residue. Fields, in order: J gene, V gene, clone size, D gene, CDR3 DNA, CDR3 protein. D genes are given only for firm matches. Not every row has a clone size; where given, it reads once, few, many or a size class.

TRBJ1-6 TRBV9 once . TGTGCCAGCAGCCCAGGAAATAATTCACCCCTCCACTTT CASSPGNNSPLHF
TRBJ1-1 TRBV4-2 . . TGTGCCAGCAGCCAAGATGGGGAGGGGAGGAACACTGAAGCTTTCTTT CASSQDGEGRNTEAFF
TRBJ1-1 TRBV25-1 few . TGTGCCAGCAGTGCGGCCGGCGGGACTGAAGCTTTCTTT CASSAAGGTEAFF
TRBJ2-5 TRBV13 . TRBD1 TGTGCCAGCAGCCCAGGGGACAGGGGACTGCAAGAGACCCAGTACTTC CASSPGDRGLQETQYF
TRBJ2-1 TRBV7-6 . TRBD1 TGTGCCAGCAGCTTAAGGACAGGGGGTTCCTACAATGAGCAGTTCTTC CASSLRTGGSYNEQFF
TRBJ2-7 TRBV9 . TRBD1 TGTGCCAGCAGCGTAGGACAGGGGGAGCAGTACTTC CASSVGQGEQYF
TRBJ1-2 TRBV4-1 . . TGCGCCAGCAGCCGGACTCCGGGGCCCAGCGATGGCTACACCTTC CASSRTPGPSDGYTF
TRBJ1-3 TRBV11-3 once . TGTGCCAGCAGCAAGGGGGACTCTGGAAACACCATATATTTT CASSKGDSGNTIYF
TRBJ1-2 TRBV5-1 . . TGCGCCAGCAGGACTCTCCAGGGGCCCCTCTATGGCTACACCTTC CASRTLQGPLYGYTF
TRBJ1-6 TRBV9 . TRBD1 TGTGCCAGCAGCGGAGACCCGACAGGGAATAATTCGCCCCTCCACTTT CASSGDPTGNNSPLHF
TRBJ2-3 TRBV4-1 once . TGCGCCAGCAGCCAAACGCCCTTGAGGGATACGCAGTATTTT CASSQTPLRDTQYF
TRBJ2-7 TRBV21-1 medium-sized . TGTGCCAGCCCCGGGCCATCCTACGAGCAGTACTTC CASPGPSYEQYF
TRBJ1-1 TRBV28 few . TGTGCCAGCAGTTTCGAACTATACGAACGGGGCACTGAAGCTTTCTTT CASSFELYERGTEAFF
TRBJ1-4 TRBV2 few TRBD1 TGTGCCAGCAGTGACCCTCGGCAGGGGGGACAACTGTTTTTT CASSDPRQGGQLFF
TRBJ2-3 TRBV7-9 . . TGTGCCAGCAGCCCCCCTATCTTGGATACGCAGTATTTT CASSPPILDTQYF
TRBJ2-7 TRBV10-3 . . TGTGCCATCAGTGACCCCCCGGGATACTCCTACGAGCAGTACTTC CAISDPPGYSYEQYF
TRBJ2-1 TRBV29-1 . . TGCAGCGCCTTTATGGGATTTGAGCAGTTCTTC CSAFMGFEQFF
TRBJ1-2 TRBV7-9 . . TGTGCCAGCAGCCCCGCCGGGGGGTCGGCTAACTATGGCTACACCTTC CASSPAGGSANYGYTF
TRBJ1-4 TRBV15 once . TGTGCCACCAGCAGTCAGGTTAGAAATGAAAAACTGTTTTTT CATSSQVRNEKLFF
TRBJ1-2 TRBV10-3 . . TGTGCCATCGGAGAAGGAGATGGCTACACCTTC CAIGEGDGYTF
TRBJ1-1 TRBV2 . . TGTGCCAGCAGTGATGTGGGCACTGAAGCTTTCTTT CASSDVGTEAFF
TRBJ1-5 TRBV6-5 . . TGTGCCAGCAGTCGTGGGGGGTCTCGCCAGCCCCAGCATTTT CASSRGGSRQPQHF
TRBJ2-7 TRBV11-2 . . TGTGCCAGCAGCTTAGAGGGAACACCCCACTACGAGCAGTACTTC CASSLEGTPHYEQYF
TRBJ2-7 TRBV5-4 . TRBD1 TGTGCCAGCAGCTGGGACAGGACCTACGAGCAGTACTTC CASSWDRTYEQYF
TRBJ2-7 TRBV30 . TRBD2 TGTGCCTGGAGTGGGGGGGAGGGCCCCTACGAGCAGTACTTC CAWSGGEGPYEQYF
TRBJ2-7 TRBV5-6 . TRBD1 TGTGCCAGCAGCACCGACAGGGGGGAGGAGCAGTACTTC CASSTDRGEEQYF
TRBJ2-7 TRBV4-2 few . TGTGCCAGCAGCCAAGGGGAGAGGGCAGGCTACGAGCAGTACTTC CASSQGERAGYEQYF
TRBJ2-7 TRBV7-3 . . TGTGCCAGCACCGAGGGGACGGGACACTACTACGAGCAGTACTTC CASTEGTGHYYEQYF
TRBJ2-1 TRBV27 . . TGTGCCAGCAGTCCAACCTACAGTAACAATGAGCAGTTCTTC CASSPTYSNNEQFF
TRBJ1-2 TRBV30 . . TGTGCCTGGAGTGTCGGTCAGGTGGGAGGCTACACCTTC CAWSVGQVGGYTF
TRBJ1-1 TRBV13 . . TGTGCCAGCAGCTCCATACCTGACATCAACACTGAAGCTTTCTTT CASSSIPDINTEAFF
TRBJ1-4 TRBV5-6 . . TGTGCCAGCAGCTTGGGGGGTAAAAGTGAAAAACTGTTTTTT CASSLGGKSEKLFF
TRBJ2-7 TRBV2 . . TGTGCCAGCAGTGAAGGAGACAGGACAACCTACGAGCAGTACTTC CASSEGDRTTYEQYF